The T cell receptor beta chain under discussion was sequenced for a study of T-cell reconstitution after alpha-beta-depleted transplantation in children. This clonotype was recorded many times. The target antigen is unknown. Findings of the study overall: Approximately two months post-transplant, alpha-beta T cells reportedly originated from several hundred expanded graft clones. Recipient T cells and thymic progenitors that survived gave rise to the high TCRbeta diversity observed at day 60 in some patients. Once a year had passed after transplant, T-cell counts and diversity came mostly from newly produced T cells.

The authors prepared the TCRbeta library with unique molecular identifiers. Each CDR3 protein is one row after TCRdb ran MiXCR on the PCR reads. Of about 150,000 distinct CDR3 sequences listed, around 10% were seen once; the top ten hold approximately 13%. This CDR3 is built from 13 residues. This material consisted of PBMCs, taken before TCRalphabeta/CD19-depleted stem cell transplant. This TCR was sampled from a boy aged 2-15 years with acute myeloid leukemia, due to receive a stem cell transplant. The chain links TRBV21-1 to TRBJ1-2; the table's D call of TRBD1 was not tested on the DNA. TRBV21-1 is tagged as a pseudogene. The DNA of the CDR3 is TGTGCCAGCCCCGGGGAAGAGGGCTATGGCTACACCTTC. Translation: CASPGEEGYGYTF.